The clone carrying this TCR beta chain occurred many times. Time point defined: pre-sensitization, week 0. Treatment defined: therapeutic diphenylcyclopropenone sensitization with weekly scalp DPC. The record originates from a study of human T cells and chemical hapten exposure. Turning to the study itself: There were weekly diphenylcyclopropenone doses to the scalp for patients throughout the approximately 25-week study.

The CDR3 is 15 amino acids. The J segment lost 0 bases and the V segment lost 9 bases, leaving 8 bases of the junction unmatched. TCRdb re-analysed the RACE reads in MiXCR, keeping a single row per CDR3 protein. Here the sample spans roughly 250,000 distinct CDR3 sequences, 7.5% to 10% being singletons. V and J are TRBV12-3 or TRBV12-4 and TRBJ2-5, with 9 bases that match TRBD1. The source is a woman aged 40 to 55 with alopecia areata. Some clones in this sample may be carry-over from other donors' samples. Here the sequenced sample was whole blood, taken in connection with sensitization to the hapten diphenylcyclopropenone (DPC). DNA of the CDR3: TGTGCCAGTCGTAGACAGGGGGTTTACCAAGAGACCCAGTACTTC. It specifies CASRRQGVYQETQYF.